This T cell receptor (beta chain) is drawn from a study of cytomegalovirus exposure and HLA in healthy donors. Study-wide background: Some 85 million unique TCRs, all from HLA-typed donors, were included in an early release of the data.

The primer mix had 60 Vbeta and 13 Jbeta primers. Repertoires were generated with immunoSEQ multiplex PCR, while TCRdb's copy carries only in-frame clones and drops some. The data hold 55,000 to 65,000 clones, with approximately 75% observed a single time. Deletions cut 5 bases from V and 9 bases from J, with 20 bases between. The CDR3 is 15 residues long. CDR1 and CDR2 from the germline V gene are SNHLY and FYNNEI. The TCR originated in a woman between 35 and 50 years old in good health and CMV-seropositive. The chain joins TRBV2 to TRBJ2-1; maybe TRBD2 (6 bases). Sequenced material: PBMCs. CDR3 in DNA: TGTGCCAGCAGTTGGGTAGCGGAAAATTTAGGTGAGCAGTTCTTC. It specifies CASSWVAENLGEQFF.